A single sample is the source of the 4 T cell receptor beta chains below, sequenced in a study of blood T cell repertoires in COVID-19. Profiling relied on immunoSEQ multiplex PCR, and the TCRdb table lists in-frame clones only, not all of them. Found here are about 200,000 clones, about nine tenths of them singletons; the top ten hold 0.7% to 0.85%. Sequencing input: peripheral blood. All receptors come from a woman in her 70s with acute or convalescent COVID-19.

The chain carries TRBV5-4 and TRBJ2-7; weak D call: TRBD1 (5 bases). The CDR3 consists of 14 residues. Trimming cost V 0 bases and J 6 bases, with 13 bases left between them. Germline-derived CDR1 and CDR2 are SGHNT and YYREEE (reference sequence). The CDR3 DNA follows: TGTGCCAGCAGCTTGGGGCAGGGAATAATCGAGCAGTACTTC. Its protein is CASSLGQGIIEQYF.

V is TRBV9 and J is TRBJ2-7; possible D gene TRBD2, 7 bases. The V end lost 0 bases, the J end lost 3 bases, and 16 bases lay between the germline ends. Germline assignment: CDR1 SGDLS and CDR2 YYNGEE. The CDR3 runs to 16 residues. In nucleotides, the CDR3 is TGTGCCAGCAGCGTAGAGCCACAGGGAGGGATCTACGAGCAGTACTTC. Protein sequence: CASSVEPQGGIYEQYF. Combining the CDR3 with reference TRBV9 and TRBJ2-7 gives the whole variable domain DSGVTQTPKHLITATGQRVTLRCSPRSGDLSVYWYQQSLDQGLQFLIQYYNGEERAKGNILERFSAQQFPDLHSELNLSSLELGDSALYFCASSVEPQGGIYEQYFGPGTRLTVT.

The chain combines TRBV21-1 with TRBJ1-1; no check of the table's D call, TRBD1, against the DNA was made. TRBV21-1 has pseudogene status. CDR3 length: 18 residues. The CDR3 nucleotides are TGTGCCAGCAGCAAGCGGTGGAGGACAGGTAGAGAGAACACTGAAGCTTTCTTT. This translates into CASSKRWRTGRENTEAFF.

The V call is TRBV5-1, the J call TRBJ2-1; 12 bases align to TRBD2. The CDR3 is made up of 15 amino acids. Germline CDR1 SGHRS, CDR2 YFSETQ. V trimming: 0 bases; J trimming: 9 bases; junction bases outside the gene matches: 4. The CDR3 coding sequence is TGCGCCAGCAGCTTGGGACTAGCGGGAGTGGGTGAGCAGTTCTTC. Its translation is CASSLGLAGVGEQFF.